Detailed here is one T cell receptor (beta chain). Antigen specificity is unknown. The V and J ends lost 2 bases and 8 bases, in that order; junction bases with no gene match: 6. Germline V gene sequence: CDR1 LNHDA, CDR2 SQIVND (reference sequence). The CDR3 loop spans 14 amino acids. Some clones are missing from TCRdb's copy, which holds only in-frame ones; the method was immunoSEQ multiplex PCR. The repertoire includes roughly 1,000 clones, 80% to 95% of them detected once, and around 4.5% sits in the top ten. This sample was included in a study of tissue T cells after allogeneic stem cell transplantation. Study at large: Patients with graft-versus-host disease had grafts: four unmodified, three CD34-selected and T-cell-depleted.

Study-level points and caveats: TCR repertoires tracked anatomic similarity, regardless of disease or transplant status. In patients and mice, blood and spleen missed much of tissue repertoire.

V gene TRBV19 combines with J gene TRBJ1-2; 9 bases align to TRBD1. The specimen comprised spleen tissue, sampled at autopsy. This receptor was identified in a male patient of 60 years or more with steroid-refractory graft-versus-host disease after an allogeneic stem cell transplant. The graft donor may have contributed some T cells. CDR3 loop: CASSIPGQGSGYTF. In DNA, the CDR3 is TGTGCCAGTAGTATACCGGGACAGGGATCCGGCTACACCTTC. Looking up the rest from reference TRBV19 and TRBJ1-2 gives the full variable domain: DGGITQSPKYLFRKEGQNVTLSCEQNLNHDAMYWYRQDPGQGLRLIYYSQIVNDFQKGDIAEGYSVSREKKESFPLTVTSAQKNPTAFYLCASSIPGQGSGYTFGSGTRLTVV.